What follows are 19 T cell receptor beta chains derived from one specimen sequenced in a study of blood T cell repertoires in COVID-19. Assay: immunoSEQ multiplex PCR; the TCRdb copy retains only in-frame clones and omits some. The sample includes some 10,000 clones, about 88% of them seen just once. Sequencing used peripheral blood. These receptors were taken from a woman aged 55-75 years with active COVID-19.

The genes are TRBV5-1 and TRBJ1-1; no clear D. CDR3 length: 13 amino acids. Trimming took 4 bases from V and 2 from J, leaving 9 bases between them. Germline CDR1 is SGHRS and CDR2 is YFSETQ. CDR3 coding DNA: TGCGCCAGCAGCCTGACTAGAAACACTGAAGCTTTCTTT. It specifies CASSLTRNTEAFF.

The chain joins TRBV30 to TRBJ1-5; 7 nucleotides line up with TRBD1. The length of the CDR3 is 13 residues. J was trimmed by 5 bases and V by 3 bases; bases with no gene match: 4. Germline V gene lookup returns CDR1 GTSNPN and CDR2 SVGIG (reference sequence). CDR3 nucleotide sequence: TGTGCCTGGAGGCACAGGGGAGATCAGCCCCAGCATTTT. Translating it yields CAWRHRGDQPQHF.

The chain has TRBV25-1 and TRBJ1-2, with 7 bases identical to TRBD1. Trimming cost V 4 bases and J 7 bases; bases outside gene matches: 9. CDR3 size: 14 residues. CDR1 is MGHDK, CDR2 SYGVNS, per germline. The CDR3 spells CASSAPLTGFGYTF. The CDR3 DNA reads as TGTGCCAGCAGTGCCCCCCTGACAGGGTTTGGCTACACCTTC.

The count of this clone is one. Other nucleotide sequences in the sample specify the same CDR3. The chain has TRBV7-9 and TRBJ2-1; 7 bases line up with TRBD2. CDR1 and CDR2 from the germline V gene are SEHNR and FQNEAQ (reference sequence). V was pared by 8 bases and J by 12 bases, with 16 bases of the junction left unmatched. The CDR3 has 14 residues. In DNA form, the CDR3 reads TGTGCCAGCCAGCGGGGAGGGCGGGTGGAGGGGCAGTTCTTC. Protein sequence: CASQRGGRVEGQFF.

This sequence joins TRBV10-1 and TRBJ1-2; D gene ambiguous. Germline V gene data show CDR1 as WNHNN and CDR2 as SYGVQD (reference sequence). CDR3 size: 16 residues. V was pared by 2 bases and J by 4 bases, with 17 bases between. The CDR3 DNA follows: TGCGCCAGCAGTGAGGTCCCCAGGTCGGCATTCTATGGCTACACCTTC. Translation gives CASSEVPRSAFYGYTF.

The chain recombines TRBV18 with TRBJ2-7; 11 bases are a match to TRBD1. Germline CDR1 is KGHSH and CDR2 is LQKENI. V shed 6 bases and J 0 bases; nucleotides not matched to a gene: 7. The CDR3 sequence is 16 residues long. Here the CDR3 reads CASSQSGTGGSYEQYV. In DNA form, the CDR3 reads TGTGCCAGCTCGCAGTCCGGGACAGGGGGCTCCTACGAGCAGTACGTC.

The CDR3 DNA follows: TGTGCCAGCAGCCAAGATCTAGGGCAGGGCGATGGGACCCAGTACTTC. Its translation is CASSQDLGQGDGTQYF. This sequence joins TRBV3-1 (or the pseudogene TRBV3-2) and TRBJ2-5; maybe TRBD1 (5 bases). Per the germline V gene, CDR1 is LGHDT and CDR2 is YNNKEL (reference sequence). Trimming took 0 bases from V and 7 from J, leaving 18 bases between them. The CDR3 length is 16 residues.

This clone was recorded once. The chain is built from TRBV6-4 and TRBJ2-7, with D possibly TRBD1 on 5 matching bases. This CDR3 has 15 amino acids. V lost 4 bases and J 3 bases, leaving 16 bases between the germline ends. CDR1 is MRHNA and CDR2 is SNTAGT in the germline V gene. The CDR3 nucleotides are TGTGCCAGCAGTGGGGGCCTATCCTCTTACTACGAGCAGTACGTC. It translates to CASSGGLSSYYEQYV.

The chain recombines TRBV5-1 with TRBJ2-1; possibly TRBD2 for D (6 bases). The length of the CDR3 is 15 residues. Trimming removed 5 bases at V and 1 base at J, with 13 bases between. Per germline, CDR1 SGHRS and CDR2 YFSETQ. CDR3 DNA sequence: TGCGCCAGCAGGTGGCGGGGACTTTCCTACAATGAGCAGTTCTTC. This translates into CASRWRGLSYNEQFF. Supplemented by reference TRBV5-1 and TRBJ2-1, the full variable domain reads KAGVTQTPRYLIKTRGQQVTLSCSPISGHRSVSWYQQTPGQGLQFLFEYFSETQRNKGNFPGRFSGRQFSNSRSEMNVSTLELGDSALYLCASRWRGLSYNEQFFGPGTRLTVL.

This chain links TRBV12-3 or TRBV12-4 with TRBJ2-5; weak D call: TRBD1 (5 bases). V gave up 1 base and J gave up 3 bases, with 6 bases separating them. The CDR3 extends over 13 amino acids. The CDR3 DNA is TGTGCCAGCAGTTTAGGGACAAAAGAGACCCAGTACTTC. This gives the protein CASSLGTKETQYF.

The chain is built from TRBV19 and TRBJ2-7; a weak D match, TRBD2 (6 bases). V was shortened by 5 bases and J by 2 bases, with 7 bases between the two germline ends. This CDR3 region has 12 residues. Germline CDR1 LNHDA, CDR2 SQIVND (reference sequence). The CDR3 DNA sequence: TGTGCCAGTAGTGGCGGGGCCTACGAGCAGTACTTC. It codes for CASSGGAYEQYF. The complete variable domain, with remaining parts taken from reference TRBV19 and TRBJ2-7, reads DGGITQSPKYLFRKEGQNVTLSCEQNLNHDAMYWYRQDPGQGLRLIYYSQIVNDFQKGDIAEGYSVSREKKESFPLTVTSAQKNPTAFYLCASSGGAYEQYFGPGTRLTVT.

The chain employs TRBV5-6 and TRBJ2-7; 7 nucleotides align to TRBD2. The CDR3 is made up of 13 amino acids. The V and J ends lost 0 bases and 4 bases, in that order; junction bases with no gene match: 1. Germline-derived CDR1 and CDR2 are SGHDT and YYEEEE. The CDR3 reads CASSLAGRYEQYF. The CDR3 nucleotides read TGTGCCAGCAGCTTGGCCGGGAGGTACGAGCAGTACTTC.

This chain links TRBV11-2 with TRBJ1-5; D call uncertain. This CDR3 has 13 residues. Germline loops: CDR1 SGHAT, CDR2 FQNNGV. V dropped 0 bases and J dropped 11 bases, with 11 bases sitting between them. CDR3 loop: CASSLESAGTQHF. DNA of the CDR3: TGTGCCAGCAGCTTAGAATCGGCAGGAACCCAGCATTTT.

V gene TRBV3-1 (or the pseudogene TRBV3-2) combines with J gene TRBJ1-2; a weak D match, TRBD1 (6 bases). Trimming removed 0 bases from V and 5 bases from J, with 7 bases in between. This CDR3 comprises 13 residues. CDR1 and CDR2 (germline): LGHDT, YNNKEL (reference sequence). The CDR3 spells CASSQETGYGYTF. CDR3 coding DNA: TGTGCCAGCAGCCAAGAGACAGGATATGGCTACACCTTC.

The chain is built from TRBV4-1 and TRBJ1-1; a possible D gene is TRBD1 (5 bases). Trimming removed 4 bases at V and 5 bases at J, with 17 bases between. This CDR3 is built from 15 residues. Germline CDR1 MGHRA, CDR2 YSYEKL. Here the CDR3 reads CASSLGTGGGTEAFF. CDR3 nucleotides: TGCGCCAGCAGCCTCGGTACCGGGGGAGGGACTGAAGCTTTCTTT.

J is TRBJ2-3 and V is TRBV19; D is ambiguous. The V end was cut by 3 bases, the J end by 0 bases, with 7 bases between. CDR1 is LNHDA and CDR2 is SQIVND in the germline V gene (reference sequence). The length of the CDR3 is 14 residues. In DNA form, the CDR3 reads TGTGCCAGTAGTATTAGAGATAGCACAGATACGCAGTATTTT. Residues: CASSIRDSTDTQYF.

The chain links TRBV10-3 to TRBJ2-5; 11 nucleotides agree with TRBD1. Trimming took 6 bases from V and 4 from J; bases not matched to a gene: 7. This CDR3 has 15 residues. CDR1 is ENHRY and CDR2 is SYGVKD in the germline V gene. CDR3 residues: CAIRPGTGGIETQYF. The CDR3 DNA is TGTGCCATCAGGCCCGGGACAGGGGGGATAGAGACCCAGTACTTC.

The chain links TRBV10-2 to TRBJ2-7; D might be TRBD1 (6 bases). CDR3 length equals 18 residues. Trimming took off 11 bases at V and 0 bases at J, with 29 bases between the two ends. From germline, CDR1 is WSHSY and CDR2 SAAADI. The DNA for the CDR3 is TGCGCCTCACCGCCGGGCAATGGGACAACTTCCTACTCCTACGAGCAGTACTTC. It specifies CASPPGNGTTSYSYEQYF.

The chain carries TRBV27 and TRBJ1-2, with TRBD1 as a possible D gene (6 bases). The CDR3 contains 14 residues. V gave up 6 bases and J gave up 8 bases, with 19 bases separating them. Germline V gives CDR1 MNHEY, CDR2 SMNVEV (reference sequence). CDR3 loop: CASSPPTGFGGYTF. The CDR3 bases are TGTGCCAGCAGCCCGCCCACAGGGTTTGGCGGCTACACCTTC.